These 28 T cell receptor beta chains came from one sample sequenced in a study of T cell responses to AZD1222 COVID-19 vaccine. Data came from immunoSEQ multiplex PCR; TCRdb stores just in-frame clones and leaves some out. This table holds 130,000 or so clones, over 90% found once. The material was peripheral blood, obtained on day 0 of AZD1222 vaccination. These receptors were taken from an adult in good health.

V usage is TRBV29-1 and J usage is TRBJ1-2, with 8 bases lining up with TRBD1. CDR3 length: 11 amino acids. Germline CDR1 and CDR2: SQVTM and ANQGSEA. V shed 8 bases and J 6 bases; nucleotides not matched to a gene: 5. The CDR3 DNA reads TGCAGCTCAAGGACAGGGAATGGCTACACCTTC. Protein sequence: CSSRTGNGYTF.

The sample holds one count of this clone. The CDR3 region is CASSPRRVFTEAFF. The DNA for the CDR3 is TGCGCCAGCAGCCCGAGGAGGGTTTTCACTGAAGCTTTCTTT. The genes are TRBV4-1 and TRBJ1-1; D is ambiguous. The CDR3 totals 14 residues. Trimming pared 4 bases from V and 4 bases from J, leaving 13 bases between. CDR1 MGHRA and CDR2 YSYEKL come from the germline V gene.

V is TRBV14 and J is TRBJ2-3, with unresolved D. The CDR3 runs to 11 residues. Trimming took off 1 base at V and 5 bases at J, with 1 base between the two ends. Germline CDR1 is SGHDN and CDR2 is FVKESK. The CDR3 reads CASSQGDTQYF. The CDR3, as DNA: TGTGCCAGCAGCCAAGGAGATACGCAGTATTTT. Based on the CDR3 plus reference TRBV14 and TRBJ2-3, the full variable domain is EAGVTQFPSHSVIEKGQTVTLRCDPISGHDNLYWYRRVMGKEIKFLLHFVKESKQDESGMPNNRFLAERTGGTYSTLKVQPAELEDSGVYFCASSQGDTQYFGPGTRLTVL.

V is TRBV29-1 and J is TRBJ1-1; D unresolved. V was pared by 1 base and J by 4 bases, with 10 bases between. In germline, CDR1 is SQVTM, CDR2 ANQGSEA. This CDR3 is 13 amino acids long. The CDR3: CSVEGLLATEAFF. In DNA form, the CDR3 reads TGCAGCGTTGAAGGGCTTTTGGCCACTGAAGCTTTCTTT.

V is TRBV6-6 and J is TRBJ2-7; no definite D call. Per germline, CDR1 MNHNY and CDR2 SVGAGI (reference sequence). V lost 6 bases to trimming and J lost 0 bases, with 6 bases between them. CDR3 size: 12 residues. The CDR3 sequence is CASSTFSYEQYF. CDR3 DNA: TGTGCCAGCAGCACCTTCTCCTACGAGCAGTACTTC.

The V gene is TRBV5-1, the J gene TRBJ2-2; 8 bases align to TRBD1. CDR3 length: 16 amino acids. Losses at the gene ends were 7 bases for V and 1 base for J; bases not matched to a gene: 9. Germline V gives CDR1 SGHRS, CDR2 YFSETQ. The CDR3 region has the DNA TGCGCCAGCGGCGTTGACAGGGGCCGGAACACCGGGGAGCTGTTTTTT. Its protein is CASGVDRGRNTGELFF.

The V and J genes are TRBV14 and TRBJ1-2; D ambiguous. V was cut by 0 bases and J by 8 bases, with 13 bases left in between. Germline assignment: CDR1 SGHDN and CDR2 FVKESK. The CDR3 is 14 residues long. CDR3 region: CASSQDFTFRGYTF. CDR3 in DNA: TGTGCCAGCAGCCAAGATTTCACGTTCCGGGGCTACACCTTC.

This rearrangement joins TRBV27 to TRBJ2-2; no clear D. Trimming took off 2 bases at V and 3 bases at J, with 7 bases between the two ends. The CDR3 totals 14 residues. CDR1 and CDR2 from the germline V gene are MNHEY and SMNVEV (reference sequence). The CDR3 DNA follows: TGTGCCAGCAGTTTAAATGGTCACACCGGGGAGCTGTTTTTT. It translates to CASSLNGHTGELFF.

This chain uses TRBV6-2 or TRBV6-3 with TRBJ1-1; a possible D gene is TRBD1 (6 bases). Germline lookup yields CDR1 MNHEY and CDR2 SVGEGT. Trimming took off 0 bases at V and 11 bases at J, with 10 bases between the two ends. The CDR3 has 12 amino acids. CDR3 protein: CASSYSRDRAFF. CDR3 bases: TGTGCCAGCAGTTACTCGCGCGACAGGGCTTTCTTT.

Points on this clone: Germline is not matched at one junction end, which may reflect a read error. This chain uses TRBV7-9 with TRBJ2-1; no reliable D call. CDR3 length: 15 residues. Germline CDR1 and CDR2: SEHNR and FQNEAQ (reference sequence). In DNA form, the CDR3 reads TGTGCCAGCAGCTTAGGGCAAGGGTCCTTCAATGAGCAGTTCTTC. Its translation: CASSLGQGSFNEQFF.

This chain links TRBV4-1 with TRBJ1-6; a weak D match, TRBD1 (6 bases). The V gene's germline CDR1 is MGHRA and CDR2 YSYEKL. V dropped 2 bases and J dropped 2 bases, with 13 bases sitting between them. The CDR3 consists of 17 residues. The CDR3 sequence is CASSQLRTVTYNSPLHF. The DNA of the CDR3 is TGCGCCAGCAGCCAACTTCGGACAGTCACCTATAATTCACCCCTCCACTTT.

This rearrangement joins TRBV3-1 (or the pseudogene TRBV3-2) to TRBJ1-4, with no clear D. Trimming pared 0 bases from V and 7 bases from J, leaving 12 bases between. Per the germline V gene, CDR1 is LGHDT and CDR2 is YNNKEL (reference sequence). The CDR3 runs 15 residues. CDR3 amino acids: CASSQEGYVGEKLFF. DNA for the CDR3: TGTGCCAGCAGCCAAGAGGGGTATGTAGGTGAAAAACTGTTTTTT.

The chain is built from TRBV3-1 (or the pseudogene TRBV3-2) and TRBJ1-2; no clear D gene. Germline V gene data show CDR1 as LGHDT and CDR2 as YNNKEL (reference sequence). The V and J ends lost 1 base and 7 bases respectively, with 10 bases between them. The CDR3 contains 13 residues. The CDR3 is CASSQAPEGGYTF. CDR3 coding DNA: TGTGCCAGCAGCCAAGCCCCCGAAGGTGGCTACACCTTC.

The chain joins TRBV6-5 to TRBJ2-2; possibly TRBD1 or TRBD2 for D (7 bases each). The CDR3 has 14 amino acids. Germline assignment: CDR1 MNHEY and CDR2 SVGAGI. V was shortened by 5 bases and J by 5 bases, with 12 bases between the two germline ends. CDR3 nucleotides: TGTGCCAGCAGTCGACAGGGAGGGACCGGGGAGCTGTTTTTT. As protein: CASSRQGGTGELFF.

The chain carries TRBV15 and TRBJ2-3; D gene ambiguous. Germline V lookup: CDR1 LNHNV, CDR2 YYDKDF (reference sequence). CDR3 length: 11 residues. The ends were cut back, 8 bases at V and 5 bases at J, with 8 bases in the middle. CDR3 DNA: TGTGCCACCTTACGAGGAGATACGCAGTATTTT. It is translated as CATLRGDTQYF. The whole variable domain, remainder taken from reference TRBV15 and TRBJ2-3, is DAMVIQNPRYQVTQFGKPVTLSCSQTLNHNVMYWYQQKSSQAPKLLFHYYDKDFNNEADTPDNFQSRRPNTSFCFLDIRSPGLGDTAMYLCATLRGDTQYFGPGTRLTVL.

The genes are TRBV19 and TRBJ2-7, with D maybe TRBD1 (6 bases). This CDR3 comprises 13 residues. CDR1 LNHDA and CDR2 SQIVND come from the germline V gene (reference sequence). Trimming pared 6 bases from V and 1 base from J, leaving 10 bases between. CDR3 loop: CASSPGTSYEQYF. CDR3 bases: TGTGCCAGTAGCCCCGGGACATCCTACGAGCAGTACTTC.

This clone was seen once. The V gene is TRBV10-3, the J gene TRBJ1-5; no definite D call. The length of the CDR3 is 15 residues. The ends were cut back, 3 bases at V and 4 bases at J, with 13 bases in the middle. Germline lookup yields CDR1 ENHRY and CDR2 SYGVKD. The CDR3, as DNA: TGTGCCATCAGTGATGGTCCAGGTCAGAATCAGCCCCAGCATTTT. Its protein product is CAISDGPGQNQPQHF.

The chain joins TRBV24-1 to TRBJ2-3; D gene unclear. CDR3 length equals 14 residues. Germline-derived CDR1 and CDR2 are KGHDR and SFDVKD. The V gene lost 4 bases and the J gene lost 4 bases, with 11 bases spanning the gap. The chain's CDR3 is CATSDRAPSDTQYF. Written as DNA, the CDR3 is TGTGCCACCAGTGACCGAGCACCCTCAGATACGCAGTATTTT.

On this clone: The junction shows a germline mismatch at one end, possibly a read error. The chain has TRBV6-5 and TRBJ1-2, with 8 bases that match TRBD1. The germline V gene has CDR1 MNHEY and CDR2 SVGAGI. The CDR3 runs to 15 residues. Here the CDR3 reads CASSHSGQGLAGYTF. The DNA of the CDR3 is TGTGCCAGCAGTCACTCCGGACAGGGCCTGGCTGGCTACACCTTC.

The CDR3 region has the DNA TGTGCCAGCAGCCAAGACGTAGAGAGAGGTGTTACCATATATTTT. Translating it yields CASSQDVERGVTIYF. The V gene is TRBV4-2, the J gene TRBJ1-3; D not resolved. The V end lost 0 bases, the J end lost 10 bases, and 16 bases lay between the germline ends. This CDR3 is 15 amino acids long. Per germline, CDR1 LGHNA and CDR2 YNFKEQ.

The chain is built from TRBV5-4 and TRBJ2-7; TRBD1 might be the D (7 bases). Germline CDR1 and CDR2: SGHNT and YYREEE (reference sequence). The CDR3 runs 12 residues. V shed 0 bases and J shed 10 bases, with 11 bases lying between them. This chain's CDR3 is CASSLGQGGQYF. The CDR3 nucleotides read TGTGCCAGCAGCTTGGGGCAGGGGGGACAGTACTTC. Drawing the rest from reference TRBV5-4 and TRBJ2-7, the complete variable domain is ETGVTQSPTHLIKTRGQQVTLRCSSQSGHNTVSWYQQALGQGPQFIFQYYREEENGRGNFPPRFSGLQFPNYSSELNVNALELDDSALYLCASSLGQGGQYFGPGTRLTVT.

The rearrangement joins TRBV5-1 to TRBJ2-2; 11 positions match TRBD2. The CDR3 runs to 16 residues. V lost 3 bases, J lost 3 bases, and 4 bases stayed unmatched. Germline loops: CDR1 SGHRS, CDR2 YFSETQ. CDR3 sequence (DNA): TGCGCCAGCAGCTCGACTAGCGGGGTTTACACCGGGGAGCTGTTTTTT. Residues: CASSSTSGVYTGELFF.

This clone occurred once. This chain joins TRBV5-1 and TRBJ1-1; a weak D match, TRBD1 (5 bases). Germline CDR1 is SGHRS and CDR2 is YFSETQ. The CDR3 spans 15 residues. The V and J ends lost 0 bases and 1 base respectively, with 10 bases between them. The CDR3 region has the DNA TGCGCCAGCAGCTTGGTAGGGGACGGGAACACTGAAGCTTTCTTT. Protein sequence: CASSLVGDGNTEAFF. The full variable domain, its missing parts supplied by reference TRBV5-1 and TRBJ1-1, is KAGVTQTPRYLIKTRGQQVTLSCSPISGHRSVSWYQQTPGQGLQFLFEYFSETQRNKGNFPGRFSGRQFSNSRSEMNVSTLELGDSALYLCASSLVGDGNTEAFFGQGTRLTVV.

The CDR3 loop reads CSVGTGRTEAFF. The CDR3 DNA follows: TGCAGCGTTGGGACAGGGAGGACTGAAGCTTTCTTT. V gene TRBV29-1 combines with J gene TRBJ1-1, with 8 bases matching TRBD1. J lost 5 bases, V lost 4 bases, and 3 bases had no gene match. The CDR3 sequence is 12 residues long. CDR1 and CDR2 (germline): SQVTM, ANQGSEA. The variable domain in full, completed from reference TRBV29-1 and TRBJ1-1, reads SAVISQKPSRDICQRGTSLTIQCQVDSQVTMMFWYRQQPGQSLTLIATANQGSEATYESGFVIDKFPISRPNLTFSTLTVSNMSPEDSSIYLCSVGTGRTEAFFGQGTRLTVV.

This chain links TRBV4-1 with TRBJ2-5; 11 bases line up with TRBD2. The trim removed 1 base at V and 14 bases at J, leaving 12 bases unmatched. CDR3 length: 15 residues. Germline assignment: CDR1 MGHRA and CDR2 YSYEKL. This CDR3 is CASSQVPGLAGALYF. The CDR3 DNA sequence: TGCGCCAGCAGCCAAGTCCCTGGACTAGCGGGCGCTCTTTACTTC.

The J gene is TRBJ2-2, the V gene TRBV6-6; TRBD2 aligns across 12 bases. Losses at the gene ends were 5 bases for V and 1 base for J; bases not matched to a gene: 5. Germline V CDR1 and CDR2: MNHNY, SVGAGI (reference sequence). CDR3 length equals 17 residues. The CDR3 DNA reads TGTGCCAGCAGTCGACTAGCGGGGGCCCAGAACACCGGGGAGCTGTTTTTT. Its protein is CASSRLAGAQNTGELFF.

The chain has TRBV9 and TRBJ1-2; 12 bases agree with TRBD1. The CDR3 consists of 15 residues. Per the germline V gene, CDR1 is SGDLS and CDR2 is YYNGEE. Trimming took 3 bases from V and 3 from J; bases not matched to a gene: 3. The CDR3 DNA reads TGTGCCAGCAGCGCCGGGACAGGGGGCGACTATGGCTACACCTTC. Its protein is CASSAGTGGDYGYTF. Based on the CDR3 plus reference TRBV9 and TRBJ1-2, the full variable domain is DSGVTQTPKHLITATGQRVTLRCSPRSGDLSVYWYQQSLDQGLQFLIQYYNGEERAKGNILERFSAQQFPDLHSELNLSSLELGDSALYFCASSAGTGGDYGYTFGSGTRLTVV.

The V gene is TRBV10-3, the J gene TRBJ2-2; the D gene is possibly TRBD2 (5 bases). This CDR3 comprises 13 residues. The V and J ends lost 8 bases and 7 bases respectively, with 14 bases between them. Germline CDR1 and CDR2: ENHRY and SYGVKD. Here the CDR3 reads CAIGLQLSGELFF. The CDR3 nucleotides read TGTGCCATCGGACTCCAACTAAGCGGGGAGCTGTTTTTT.